The clone carrying this T cell receptor beta chain has only one observation. The target antigen is unknown. The CDR3 covers 11 residues. Germline-derived CDR1 and CDR2 are SNHLY and FYNNEI. V was pared by 0 bases and J by 9 bases, with 6 bases between. These data originate in a study of T cell responses to AZD1222 COVID-19 vaccine. Study findings and constraints: Spike-wide coverage was observed for vaccine-associated CD4 TCRs, with dominant responses at 160-218 and 743-854. Repertoires were obtained solely post-peak T cell response. Once two AZD1222 doses were given, Spike-specific TCR breadth and depth went up.

This table comes from immunoSEQ multiplex PCR, and its TCRdb copy is limited to in-frame clones, with some not included. The table has 150,000 or so clones, approximately 90% seen once; the top ten hold about 1.9%. This receptor was identified in an adult in good health. The sequenced sample was peripheral blood, obtained on day 0 of AZD1222 vaccination. This chain connects TRBV2 to TRBJ2-7, with D hard to call. Here the CDR3 reads CASSEARGQYF. CDR3 nucleotides: TGTGCCAGCAGTGAAGCGCGCGGGCAGTACTTC.